This TCR beta chain comes out of a study of cytomegalovirus exposure and HLA in healthy donors. Study-wide background: Around 77 million unique TCRs from HLA-typed donors made up an early data release.

Findings and limits, study-wide: One later analysis reportedly identified an Asian-associated ancestry cluster that showed fewer N-insertions than the approximately 700-donor mean.

This clone was picked up a small number of times. Its antigen remains unknown. The CDR3 has 13 residues. CDR1 and CDR2 from the germline V gene are SGHNT and YYREEE (reference sequence). V shed 4 bases and J 10 bases; nucleotides not matched to a gene: 8. Primers: 60 Vbeta forward and 13 Jbeta reverse. The authors' processing: Later, an analysis found 75 million to 100 million unique TCR beta chains, and about 10 million of these were shared. Clones were read by immunoSEQ multiplex PCR, and TCRdb kept only the in-frame ones, dropping some. The DNA gave D and trimming, while V, J and clone size come from that table. The sample includes more than 130,000 clones, about 78% of them seen just once.

This sequence joins TRBV5-4 and TRBJ2-1; 7 bases agree with TRBD1. What was sequenced was PBMCs. The source is a man aged 18 to 35 in good health and CMV-seronegative. CDR3 loop: CASSPRTGDEQFF. The CDR3, as DNA: TGTGCCAGCAGCCCCCGGACAGGTGACGAGCAGTTCTTC.